This TCR beta chain stems from a study of blood T cell repertoires in COVID-19. Per the authors' pipeline: Reference gene primer amplification gave estimated nucleated cell counts. Measured with immunoSEQ multiplex PCR; TCRdb has only the in-frame clones, and not every one. That table is the source of V, J and clone size, and D and trimming were worked out from the DNA. The sample records roughly 520,000 clones, around 89% being singletons. V was clipped by 1 base and J by 3 bases; unmatched bases: 6. The CDR3 runs to 16 residues. Germline V CDR1 and CDR2: MNHEY, SVGAGI. Participant age was roughly 18 to 95 years, and participants resided in about two dozen US areas. Assignment of participants to cohorts was predicated upon participant-reported clinical history.

The clonotype was recovered from a woman aged 40 to 50 who had recovered from COVID-19. The rearrangement joins TRBV6-5 to TRBJ1-1, with 9 nucleotides matching TRBD1. The sample taken for sequencing was PBMCs or T cells enriched from blood (not recorded which). The CDR3 is CASSYLTGGVDTEAFF. In nucleotides, the CDR3 is TGTGCCAGCAGTTACTTGACAGGGGGTGTCGACACTGAAGCTTTCTTT.